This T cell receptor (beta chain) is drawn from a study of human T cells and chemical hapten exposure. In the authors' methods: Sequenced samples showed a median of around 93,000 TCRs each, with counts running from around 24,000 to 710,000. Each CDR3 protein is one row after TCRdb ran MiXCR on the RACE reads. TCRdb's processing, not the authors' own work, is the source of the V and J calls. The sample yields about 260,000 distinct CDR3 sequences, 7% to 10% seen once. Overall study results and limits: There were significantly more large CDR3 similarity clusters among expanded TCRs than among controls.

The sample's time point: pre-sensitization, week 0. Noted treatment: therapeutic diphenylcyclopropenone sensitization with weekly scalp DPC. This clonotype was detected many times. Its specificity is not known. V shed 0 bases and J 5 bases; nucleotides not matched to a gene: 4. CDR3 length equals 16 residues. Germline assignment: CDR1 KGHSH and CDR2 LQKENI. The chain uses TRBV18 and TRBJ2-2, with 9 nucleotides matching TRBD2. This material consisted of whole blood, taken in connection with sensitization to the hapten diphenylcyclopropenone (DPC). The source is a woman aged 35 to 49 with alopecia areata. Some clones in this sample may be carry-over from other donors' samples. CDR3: CASSPPSGGTTGELFF. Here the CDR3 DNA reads TGTGCCAGCTCACCACCGAGCGGGGGGACTACCGGGGAGCTGTTTTTT.